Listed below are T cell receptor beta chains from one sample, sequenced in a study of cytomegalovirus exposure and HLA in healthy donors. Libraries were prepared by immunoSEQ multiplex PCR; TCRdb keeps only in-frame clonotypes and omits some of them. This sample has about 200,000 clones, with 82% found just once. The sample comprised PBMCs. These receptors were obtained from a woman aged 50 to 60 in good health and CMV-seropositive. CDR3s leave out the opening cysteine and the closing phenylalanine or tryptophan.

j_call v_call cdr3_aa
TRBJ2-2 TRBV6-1 ASSESRDTGELF
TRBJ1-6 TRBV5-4 ASSQRGSPLH
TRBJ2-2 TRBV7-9 ASSSVTGGAGELF
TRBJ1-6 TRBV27 ASSLSRQAAGSPLH
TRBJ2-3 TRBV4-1 ASSQVPLASTDTQY
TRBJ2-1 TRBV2 ASSATSGSYNEQF
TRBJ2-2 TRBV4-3 ASSQENRGGVGELF
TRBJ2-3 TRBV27 ASRWGGGSTDTQY
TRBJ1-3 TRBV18 ASSPTDSGNTIY
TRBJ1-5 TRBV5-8 ASSLVRNQPQH
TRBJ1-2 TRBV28 ASSLRPGNSNYGYT
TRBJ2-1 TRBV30 AGARYNEQF
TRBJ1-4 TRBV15 ATSTVQGGNEKLF
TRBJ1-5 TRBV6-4 ASSDGYRGNSNQPQH
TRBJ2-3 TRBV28 ASRPEGARTDTQY
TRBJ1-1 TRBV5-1 ASSLDSGGRGTEAF
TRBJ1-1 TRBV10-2 ASSESTGTGGTEAF
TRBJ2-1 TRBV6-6 ASSFRDREYEQF
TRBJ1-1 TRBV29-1 SVATQGDTEAF
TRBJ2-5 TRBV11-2 ASSRGVLSETQY
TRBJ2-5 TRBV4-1 ASSRATGEVVLRQETQY
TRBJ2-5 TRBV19 ASSTGGETQY
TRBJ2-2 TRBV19 ASRTSGGSDTGELF
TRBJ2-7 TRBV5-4 ASSLGGGGSYEQY
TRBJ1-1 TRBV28 ASTLGGEGTEAF
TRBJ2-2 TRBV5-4 ASSLRSSGENTGELF
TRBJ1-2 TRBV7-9 SSSLLASNYGYT
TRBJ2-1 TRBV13 ASSFIGLSYNEQF
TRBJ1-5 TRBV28 ASSRRVNQPQH
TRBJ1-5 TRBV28 ASRGGPTTMREPQH
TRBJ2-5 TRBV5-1 ASSFWRGNQETQY
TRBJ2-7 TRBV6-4 ASSVEKGYEQY
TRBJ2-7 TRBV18 ASSPPERDEQY
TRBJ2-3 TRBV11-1 ASSPLAGVGTDTQY
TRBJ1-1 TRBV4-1 ASNPGGLGTEAF
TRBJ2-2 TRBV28 ASSSGQYTGELF
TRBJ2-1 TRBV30 AWSRSRGTLIYNEQF
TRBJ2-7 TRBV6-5 ASSYSPGQGYEQY
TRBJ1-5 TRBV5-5 ASSPGQGNYQPQH
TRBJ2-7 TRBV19 ASSQDSLTYEQY
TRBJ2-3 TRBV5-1 ASSMTSRSTDTQY
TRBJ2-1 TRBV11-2 ASSRLAGGTYNEQF
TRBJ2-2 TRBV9 ASSSRDSLSGELF
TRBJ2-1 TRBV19 ASRTDRFPYNEQF
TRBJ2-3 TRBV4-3 ASSQDPDRDYPTDTQY
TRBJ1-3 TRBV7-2 ASSARTLPAHSGNTIY